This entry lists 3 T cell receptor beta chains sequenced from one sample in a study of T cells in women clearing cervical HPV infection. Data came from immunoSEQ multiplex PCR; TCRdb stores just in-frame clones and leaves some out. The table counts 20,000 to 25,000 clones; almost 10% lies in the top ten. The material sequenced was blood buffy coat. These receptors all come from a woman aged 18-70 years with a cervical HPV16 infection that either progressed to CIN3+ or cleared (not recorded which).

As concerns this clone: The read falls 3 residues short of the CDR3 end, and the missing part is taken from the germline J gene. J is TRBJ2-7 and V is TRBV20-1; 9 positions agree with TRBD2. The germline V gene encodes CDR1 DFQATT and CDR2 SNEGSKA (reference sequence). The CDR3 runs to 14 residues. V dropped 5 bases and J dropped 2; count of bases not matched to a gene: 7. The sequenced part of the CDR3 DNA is TGCAGTGCTCACAGCGGGAGGTCACCCTACGAG. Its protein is CSAHSGRSPYE. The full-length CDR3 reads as CSAHSGRSPYEQYF.

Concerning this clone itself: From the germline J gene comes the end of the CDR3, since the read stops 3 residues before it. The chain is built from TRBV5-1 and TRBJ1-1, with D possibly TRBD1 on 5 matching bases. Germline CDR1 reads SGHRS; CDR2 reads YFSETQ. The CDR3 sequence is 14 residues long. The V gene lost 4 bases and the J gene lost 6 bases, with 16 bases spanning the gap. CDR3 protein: CASSLQGFGAEAFF. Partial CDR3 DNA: TGCGCCAGCAGCCTCCAGGGATTCGGAGCTGAA.

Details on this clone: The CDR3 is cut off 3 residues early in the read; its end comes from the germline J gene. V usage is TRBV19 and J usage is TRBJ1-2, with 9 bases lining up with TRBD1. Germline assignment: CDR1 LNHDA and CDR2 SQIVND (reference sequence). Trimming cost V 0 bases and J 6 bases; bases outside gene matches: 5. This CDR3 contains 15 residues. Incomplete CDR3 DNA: TGTGCCAGTAGTATAGATCTTCGGACAGGGGATGGC. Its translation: CASSIDLRTGDG. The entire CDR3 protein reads CASSIDLRTGDGYTF.